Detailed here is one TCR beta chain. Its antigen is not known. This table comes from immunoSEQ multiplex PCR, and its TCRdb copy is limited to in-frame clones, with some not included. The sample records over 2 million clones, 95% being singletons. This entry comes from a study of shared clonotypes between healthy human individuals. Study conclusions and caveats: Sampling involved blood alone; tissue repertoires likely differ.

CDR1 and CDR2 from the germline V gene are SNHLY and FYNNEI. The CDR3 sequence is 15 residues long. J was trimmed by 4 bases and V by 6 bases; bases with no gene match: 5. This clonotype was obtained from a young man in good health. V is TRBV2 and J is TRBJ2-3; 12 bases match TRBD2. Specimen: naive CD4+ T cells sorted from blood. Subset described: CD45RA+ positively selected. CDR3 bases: TGTGCCAGCAGGGTGACTAGCGGGGGATCAGATACGCAGTATTTT. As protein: CASRVTSGGSDTQYF.